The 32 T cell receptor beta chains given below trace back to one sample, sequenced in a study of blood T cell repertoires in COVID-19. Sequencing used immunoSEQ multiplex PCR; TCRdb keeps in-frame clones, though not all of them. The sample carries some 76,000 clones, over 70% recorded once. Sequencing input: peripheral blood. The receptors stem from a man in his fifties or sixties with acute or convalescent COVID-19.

CDR3 nucleotide sequence: TGTGCCAGCAGTTTACAAGACAGGGGCGAGGCTTTCTTT. Its protein is CASSLQDRGEAFF. The chain recombines TRBV27 with TRBJ1-1, with 8 bases matching TRBD1. The length of the CDR3 is 13 residues. V lost 2 bases, J lost 11 bases, and 7 bases stayed unmatched. The germline V gene has CDR1 MNHEY and CDR2 SMNVEV (reference sequence).

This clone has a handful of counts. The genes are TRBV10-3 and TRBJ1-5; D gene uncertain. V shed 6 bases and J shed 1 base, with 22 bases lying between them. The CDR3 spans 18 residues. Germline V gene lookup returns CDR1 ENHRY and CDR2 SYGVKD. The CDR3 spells CAISGGERRYGSNQPQHF. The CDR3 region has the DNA TGTGCCATCAGCGGAGGTGAGAGGAGGTATGGGAGCAATCAGCCCCAGCATTTT.

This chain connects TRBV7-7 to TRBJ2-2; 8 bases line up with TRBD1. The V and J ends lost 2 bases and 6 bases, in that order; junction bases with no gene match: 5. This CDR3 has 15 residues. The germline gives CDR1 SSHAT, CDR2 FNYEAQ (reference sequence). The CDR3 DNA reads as TGTGCCAGCAGCTTACGGTTACAGGGGGCCGGGGAGCTGTTTTTT. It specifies CASSLRLQGAGELFF.

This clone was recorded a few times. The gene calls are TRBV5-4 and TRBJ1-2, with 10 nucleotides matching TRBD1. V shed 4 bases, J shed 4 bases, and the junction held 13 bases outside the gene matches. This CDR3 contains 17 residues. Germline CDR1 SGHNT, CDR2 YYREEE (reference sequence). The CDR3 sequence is CASSRRLRQGAFYGYTF. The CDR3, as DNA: TGTGCCAGCAGCCGGAGACTCCGACAGGGGGCGTTCTATGGCTACACCTTC. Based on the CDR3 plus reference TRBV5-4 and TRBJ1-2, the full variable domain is ETGVTQSPTHLIKTRGQQVTLRCSSQSGHNTVSWYQQALGQGPQFIFQYYREEENGRGNFPPRFSGLQFPNYSSELNVNALELDDSALYLCASSRRLRQGAFYGYTFGSGTRLTVV.

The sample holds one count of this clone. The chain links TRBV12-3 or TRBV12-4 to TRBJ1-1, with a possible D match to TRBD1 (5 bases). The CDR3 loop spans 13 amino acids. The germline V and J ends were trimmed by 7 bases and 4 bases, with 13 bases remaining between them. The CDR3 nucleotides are TGTGCCAGCAACCTTGGGGGGGGCACTGAAGCTTTCTTT. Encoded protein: CASNLGGGTEAFF.

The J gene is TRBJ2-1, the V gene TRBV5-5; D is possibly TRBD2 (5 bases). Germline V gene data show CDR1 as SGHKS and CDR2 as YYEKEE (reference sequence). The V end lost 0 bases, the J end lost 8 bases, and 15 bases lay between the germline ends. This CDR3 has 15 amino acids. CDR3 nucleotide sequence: TGTGCCAGCAGCTTGGCTGGGAGTCTAACCCATGAGCAGTTCTTC. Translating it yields CASSLAGSLTHEQFF.

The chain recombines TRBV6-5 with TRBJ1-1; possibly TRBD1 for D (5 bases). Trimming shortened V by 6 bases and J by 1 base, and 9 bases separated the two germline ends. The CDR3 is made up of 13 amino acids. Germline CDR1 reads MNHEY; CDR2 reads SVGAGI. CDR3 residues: CASRITGNTEAFF. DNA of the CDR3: TGTGCCAGCAGGATAACAGGGAACACTGAAGCTTTCTTT.

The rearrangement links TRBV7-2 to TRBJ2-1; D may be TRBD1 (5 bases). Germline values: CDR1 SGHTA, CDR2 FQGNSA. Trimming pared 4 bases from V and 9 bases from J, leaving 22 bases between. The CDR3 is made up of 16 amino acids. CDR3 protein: CASSSQGPKGMGEQFF. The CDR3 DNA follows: TGTGCCAGCAGCTCCCAGGGTCCTAAAGGTATGGGTGAGCAGTTCTTC.

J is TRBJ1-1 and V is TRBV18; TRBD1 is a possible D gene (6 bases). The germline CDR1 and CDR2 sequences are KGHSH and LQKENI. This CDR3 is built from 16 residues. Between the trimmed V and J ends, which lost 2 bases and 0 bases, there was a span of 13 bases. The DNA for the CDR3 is TGTGCCAGCTCACCATCGAACAGGGTTTTGAACACTGAAGCTTTCTTT. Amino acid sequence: CASSPSNRVLNTEAFF.

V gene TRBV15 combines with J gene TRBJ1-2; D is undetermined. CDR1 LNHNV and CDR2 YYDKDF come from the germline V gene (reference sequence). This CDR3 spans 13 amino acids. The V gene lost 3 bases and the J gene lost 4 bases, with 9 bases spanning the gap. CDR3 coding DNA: TGTGCCACCAGCAGTGCGTTTGGCTATGGCTACACCTTC. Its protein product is CATSSAFGYGYTF.

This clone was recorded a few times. The DNA of the CDR3 is TGTGCCAGCAGCCCGGGGGGGGCCAAGACCTACGAGCAGTACTTC. Its translation is CASSPGGAKTYEQYF. The rearrangement uses TRBV11-1 and TRBJ2-7; TRBD2 agrees at 8 bases. Germline V gene data show CDR1 as SGHAT and CDR2 as FQDESV (reference sequence). Trimming removed 5 bases from V and 2 bases from J; junction bases left unmatched: 8. The CDR3 consists of 15 residues. Combining the CDR3 with reference TRBV11-1 and TRBJ2-7 gives the whole variable domain EAEVAQSPRYKITEKSQAVAFWCDPISGHATLYWYRQILGQGPELLVQFQDESVVDDSQLPKDRFSAERLKGVDSTLKIQPAELGDSAMYLCASSPGGAKTYEQYFGPGTRLTVT.

The CDR3 DNA reads as TGTGCCAGCAGCCCCCCGACAGACCCCCGGTCAGATACGCAGTATTTT. It specifies CASSPPTDPRSDTQYF. The chain combines TRBV5-6 with TRBJ2-3, with a weak D call TRBD1 (5 bases). Germline-derived CDR1 and CDR2 are SGHDT and YYEEEE. The ends were cut back, 4 bases at V and 4 bases at J, with 19 bases in the middle. The CDR3 sequence is 16 residues long.

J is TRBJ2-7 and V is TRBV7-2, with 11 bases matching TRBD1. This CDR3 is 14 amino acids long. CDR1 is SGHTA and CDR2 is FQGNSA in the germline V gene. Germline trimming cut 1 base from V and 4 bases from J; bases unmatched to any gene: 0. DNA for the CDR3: TGTGCCAGCAGCTTAGGGGACAGGGGGTACGAGCAGTACTTC. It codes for CASSLGDRGYEQYF.

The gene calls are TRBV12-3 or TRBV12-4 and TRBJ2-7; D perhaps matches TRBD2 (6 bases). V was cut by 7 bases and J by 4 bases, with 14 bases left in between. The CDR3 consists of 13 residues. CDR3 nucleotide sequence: TGTGCCAGCAACCCGACGGGAGAGTACGAGCAGTACTTC. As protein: CASNPTGEYEQYF.

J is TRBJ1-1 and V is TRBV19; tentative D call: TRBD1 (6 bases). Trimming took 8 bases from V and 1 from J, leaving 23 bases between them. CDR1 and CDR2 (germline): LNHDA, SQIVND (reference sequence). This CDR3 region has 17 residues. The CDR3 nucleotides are TGTGCCAGTGGCGATACCGCGGGGGGCTCTTGGAACACTGAAGCTTTCTTT. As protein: CASGDTAGGSWNTEAFF.

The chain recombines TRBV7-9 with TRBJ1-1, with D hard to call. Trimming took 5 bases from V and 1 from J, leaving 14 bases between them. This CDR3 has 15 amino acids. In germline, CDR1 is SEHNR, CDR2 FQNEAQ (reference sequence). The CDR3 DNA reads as TGTGCCAGCAGCCCTCCCGGGTTAAGGAACACTGAAGCTTTCTTT. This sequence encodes CASSPPGLRNTEAFF.

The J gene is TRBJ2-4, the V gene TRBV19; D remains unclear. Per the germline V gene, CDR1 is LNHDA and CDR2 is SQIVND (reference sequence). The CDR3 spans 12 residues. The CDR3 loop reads CVVNKAKNIQYF. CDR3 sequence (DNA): TGTGTCGTCAACAAGGCCAAAAACATTCAGTACTTC.

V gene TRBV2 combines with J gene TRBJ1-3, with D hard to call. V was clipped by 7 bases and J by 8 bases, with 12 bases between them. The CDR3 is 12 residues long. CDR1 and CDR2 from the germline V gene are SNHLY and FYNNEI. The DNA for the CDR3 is TGTGCCAGCACCCTGAGGGAGTACACCATATATTTT. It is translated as CASTLREYTIYF.

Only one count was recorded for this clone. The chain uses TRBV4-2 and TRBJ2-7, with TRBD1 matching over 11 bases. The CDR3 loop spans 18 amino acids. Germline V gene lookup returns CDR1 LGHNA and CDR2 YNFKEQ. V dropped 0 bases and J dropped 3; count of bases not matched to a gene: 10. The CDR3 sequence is CASSQDQKFGTGGYEQYF. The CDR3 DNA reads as TGTGCCAGCAGCCAAGATCAAAAATTTGGGACAGGGGGCTACGAGCAGTACTTC.

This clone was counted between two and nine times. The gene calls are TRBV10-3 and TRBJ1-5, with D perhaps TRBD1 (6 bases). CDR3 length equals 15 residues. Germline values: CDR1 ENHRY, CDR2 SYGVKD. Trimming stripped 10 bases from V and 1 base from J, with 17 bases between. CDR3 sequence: CATMSGQRSNQPQHF. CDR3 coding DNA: TGTGCCACGATGAGTGGACAGCGAAGCAATCAGCCCCAGCATTTT.

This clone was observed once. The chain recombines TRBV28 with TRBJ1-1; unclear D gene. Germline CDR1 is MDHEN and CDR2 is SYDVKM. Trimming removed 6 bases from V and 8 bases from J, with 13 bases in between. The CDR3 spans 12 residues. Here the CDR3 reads CASSLLTLEAFF. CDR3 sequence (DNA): TGTGCCAGCAGCTTACTAACCCTGGAAGCTTTCTTT. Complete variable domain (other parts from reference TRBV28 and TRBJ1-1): DVKVTQSSRYLVKRTGEKVFLECVQDMDHENMFWYRQDPGLGLRLIYFSYDVKMKEKGDIPEGYSVSREKKERFSLILESASTNQTSMYLCASSLLTLEAFFGQGTRLTVV.

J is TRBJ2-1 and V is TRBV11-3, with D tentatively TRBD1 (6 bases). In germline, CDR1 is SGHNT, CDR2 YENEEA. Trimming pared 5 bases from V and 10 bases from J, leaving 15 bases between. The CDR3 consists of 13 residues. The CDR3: CASSIGTPGEQFF. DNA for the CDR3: TGTGCCAGCAGCATCGGGACACCCGGCGAGCAGTTCTTC.

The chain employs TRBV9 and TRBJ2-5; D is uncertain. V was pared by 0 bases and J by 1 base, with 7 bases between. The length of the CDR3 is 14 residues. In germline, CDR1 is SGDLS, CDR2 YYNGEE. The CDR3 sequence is CASSVASSQETQYF. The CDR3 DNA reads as TGTGCCAGCAGCGTAGCGTCTTCCCAAGAGACCCAGTACTTC.

The CDR3 spells CASSLGIVEQFF. CDR3 DNA sequence: TGTGCCAGCAGCTTAGGCATAGTGGAGCAGTTCTTC. This chain joins TRBV7-2 and TRBJ2-1; D unclear. CDR1 and CDR2 from the germline V gene are SGHTA and FQGNSA. The V end lost 1 base, the J end lost 10 bases, and 8 bases lay between the germline ends. The length of the CDR3 is 12 residues.

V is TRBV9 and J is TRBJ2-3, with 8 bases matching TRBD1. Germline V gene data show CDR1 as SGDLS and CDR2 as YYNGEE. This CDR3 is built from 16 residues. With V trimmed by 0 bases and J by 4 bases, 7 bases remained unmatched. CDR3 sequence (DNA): TGTGCCAGCAGCGTAGCTTTGCAGGGGGCGTCAGATACGCAGTATTTT. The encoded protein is CASSVALQGASDTQYF.

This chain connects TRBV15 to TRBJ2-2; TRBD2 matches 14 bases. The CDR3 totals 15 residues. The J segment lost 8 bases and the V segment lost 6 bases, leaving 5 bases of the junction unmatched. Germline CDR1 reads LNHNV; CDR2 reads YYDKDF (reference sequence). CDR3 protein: CATRGLAGGQGELFF. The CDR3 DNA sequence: TGTGCCACCAGAGGACTAGCGGGGGGTCAAGGGGAGCTGTTTTTT.

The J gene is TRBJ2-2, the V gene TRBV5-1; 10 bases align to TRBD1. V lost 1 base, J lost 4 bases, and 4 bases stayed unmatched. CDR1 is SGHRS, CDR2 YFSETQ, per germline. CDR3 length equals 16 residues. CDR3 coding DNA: TGCGCCAGCAGCTTGATGGGACAGGGGAGCACCGGGGAGCTGTTTTTT. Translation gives CASSLMGQGSTGELFF.

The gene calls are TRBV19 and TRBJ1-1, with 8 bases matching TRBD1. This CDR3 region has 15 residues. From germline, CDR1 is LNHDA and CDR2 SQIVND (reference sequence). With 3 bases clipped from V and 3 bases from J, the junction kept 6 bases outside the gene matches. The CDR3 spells CASSIVTGVYTEAFF. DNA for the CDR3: TGTGCCAGTAGTATCGTGACAGGGGTATACACTGAAGCTTTCTTT.

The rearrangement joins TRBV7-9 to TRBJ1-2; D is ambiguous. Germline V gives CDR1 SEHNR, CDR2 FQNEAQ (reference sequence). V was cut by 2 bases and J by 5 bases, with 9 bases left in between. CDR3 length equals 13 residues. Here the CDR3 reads CASSLLSGYGYTF. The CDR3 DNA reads TGTGCCAGCAGCTTACTGTCCGGGTATGGCTACACCTTC.

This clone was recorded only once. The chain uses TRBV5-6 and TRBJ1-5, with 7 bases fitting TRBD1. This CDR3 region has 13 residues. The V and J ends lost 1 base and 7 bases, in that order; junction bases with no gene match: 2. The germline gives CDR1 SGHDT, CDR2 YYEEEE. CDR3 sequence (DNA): TGTGCCAGCAGCTTGACAGGGGAACAGCCCCAGCATTTT. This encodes CASSLTGEQPQHF.

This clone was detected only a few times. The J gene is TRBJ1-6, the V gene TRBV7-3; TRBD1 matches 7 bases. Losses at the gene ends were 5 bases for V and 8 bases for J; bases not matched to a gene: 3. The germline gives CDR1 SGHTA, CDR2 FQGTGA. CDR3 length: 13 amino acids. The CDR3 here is CASSKTGDSPLHF. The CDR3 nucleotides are TGTGCCAGCAGCAAAACAGGGGATTCACCCCTCCACTTT.

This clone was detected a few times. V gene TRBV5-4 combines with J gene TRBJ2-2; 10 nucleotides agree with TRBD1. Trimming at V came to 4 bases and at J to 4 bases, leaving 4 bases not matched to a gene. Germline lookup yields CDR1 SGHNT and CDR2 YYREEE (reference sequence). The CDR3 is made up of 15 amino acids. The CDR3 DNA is TGTGCCAGCAGCGGGCGGACAGGGGGCACCGGGGAGCTGTTTTTT. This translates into CASSGRTGGTGELFF.